The rows below give T cell receptor beta chains drawn from one sample of a study of cytomegalovirus exposure and HLA in healthy donors. TCRdb's table, derived via immunoSEQ multiplex PCR, lists solely in-frame clones and lacks some. The sample includes 140,000 or so clones, around 84% of them seen just once. The sample consisted of PBMCs. These receptors were obtained from a boy younger than 10 in good health and CMV-seronegative. The CDR3 runs from the conserved cysteine through the conserved F or W. A D gene is named only where the DNA matches it firmly. Clone size is stated in some rows and not others, as once, few, many or a class when expanded.

D gene,clone size,V gene,J gene,CDR3 DNA,CDR3 protein
.,.,TRBV27,TRBJ1-6,TGTGCCAGCAGTAACCAAAGGAGTTATAATTCACCCCTCCACTTT,CASSNQRSYNSPLHF
TRBD1,.,TRBV13,TRBJ2-1,TGTGCCAGCAGCTTAGGGCCGACAGGGCGAGAGCAGTTCTTC,CASSLGPTGREQFF
TRBD1,.,TRBV5-4,TRBJ2-2,TGTGCCAGCAGCGGGACAGGGGCCGGGGAGCTGTTTTTT,CASSGTGAGELFF
.,.,TRBV29-1,TRBJ1-2,TGCAGCGTTGAAGATACCGGGCAGGGCTATGGCTACACCTTC,CSVEDTGQGYGYTF
.,.,TRBV15,TRBJ1-3,TGTGCCACCAGCAGAGATTTTGTTAAGGGGTCGGGAAACACCATATATTTT,CATSRDFVKGSGNTIYF
TRBD1,.,TRBV29-1,TRBJ2-3,TGCAGCGTTCTAGGACAGGGGGCGCCTGATACGCAGTATTTT,CSVLGQGAPDTQYF
.,.,TRBV7-9,TRBJ2-3,TGTGCCAGCAGCTTAATACCCGACAGTCCGGATACGCAGTATTTT,CASSLIPDSPDTQYF
TRBD2,.,TRBV28,TRBJ2-3,TGTGCCAGCACCTCCATGGGTCGGGCGGGAGGTGGTGGCCACACAGATACGCAGTATTTT,CASTSMGRAGGGGHTDTQYF
TRBD2,.,TRBV12-5,TRBJ2-3,TGTGCTAGTGGTTTGTTACCCCTTTTAGGCGGGAGGACAGATACGCGGCAGTATTTT,CASGLLPLLGGRTDTRQYF
.,.,TRBV7-6,TRBJ1-2,TGTGCCAGCAGCTTGGCCAGAGGGAGGGTAGGTGGCTACACCTTC,CASSLARGRVGGYTF
.,.,TRBV7-6,TRBJ2-7,TGTGCCAGCAGCTTAGCGGACAGAGGATACGAGCAGTACTTC,CASSLADRGYEQYF
.,.,TRBV14,TRBJ2-2,TGTGCCAGCAGCCGGGACTTAGTATCCGGGGAGCTGTTTTTT,CASSRDLVSGELFF
TRBD1,.,TRBV28,TRBJ2-5,TGTGCCAGCAGCATACAGGGGTCCCTCCAAGAGACCCAGTACTTC,CASSIQGSLQETQYF
.,.,TRBV2,TRBJ2-1,TGTGCCATCGTCCGGTCGCCAGGCCCTCAGGTCTTC,CAIVRSPGPQVF
TRBD2,.,TRBV5-4,TRBJ2-7,TGTGCCAGCAGCTTATACGGGAGGGATACCACCTACGAGCAGTACTTC,CASSLYGRDTTYEQYF
.,.,TRBV19,TRBJ1-1,TGTGCCAGTAGTATAGTCGGGAACGAGAACACTGAAGCTTTCTTT,CASSIVGNENTEAFF
.,.,TRBV4-1,TRBJ1-4,TGCGCCAGCAGCCAGTTGGGACACTGGAATGAAAAACTGTTTTTT,CASSQLGHWNEKLFF
.,.,TRBV7-9,TRBJ1-4,TGTGCCAGCAGCAAAGGCAGGGCGGCAACTAATGAAAAACTGTTTTTT,CASSKGRAATNEKLFF
.,.,TRBV11-2,TRBJ2-2,TGTGCCAGCAGCTTGACCACAGGGAACGCGAACACCGGGGAGCTGTTTTTT,CASSLTTGNANTGELFF
.,once,TRBV11-1,TRBJ1-6,TGTGCCAGCAGACTTGACGGGGGTATCCCAGGGCCCCTCCACTTT,CASRLDGGIPGPLHF
TRBD1,.,TRBV7-3,TRBJ1-1,TGTGCCAGCAGTTGGGACAGGACGAACACTGAAGCTTTCTTT,CASSWDRTNTEAFF
.,.,TRBV25-1,TRBJ2-5,TGTGCCAGCAGTGAACAGGGCTTATTAGAGACCCAGTACTTC,CASSEQGLLETQYF
TRBD2,.,TRBV23-1,TRBJ2-5,TGCGCCAGCAGTCATTCCCGGGCAGGGAGGGAAGAGACCCAGTACTTC,CASSHSRAGREETQYF